These T cell receptor beta chains were read from a single sample in a study of blood T cell repertoires in COVID-19. Assay used: immunoSEQ multiplex PCR; TCRdb lists only in-frame clones, some missing. The sample lists roughly 100,000 clones, 70% to 90% occurring once. Sequenced material: peripheral blood. These receptors all come from a human donor in a cohort sampled during active COVID-19. Each CDR3 is given with its conserved first and last residue. D genes are given only for firm matches. Size tells how often a clone was seen (once, few, many) or the class of an expanded clone, and some rows leave it out.

>TRBD1|TRBV2|TRBJ1-5|once
CASSGTGGSNQPQHF
TGTGCCAGCAGTGGCACAGGGGGCAGCAATCAGCCCCAGCATTTT
>-|TRBV11-2|TRBJ2-5|-
CASSSPMETQYF
TGTGCCAGCAGCTCCCCTATGGAGACCCAGTACTTC
>-|TRBV13|TRBJ1-3|-
CASSRAAEGNTIYF
TGTGCCAGCAGCCGCGCCGCGGAGGGAAACACCATATATTTT
>-|TRBV5-1|TRBJ1-2|-
CASSEGTYYGYTF
TGCGCCAGCAGCGAGGGAACCTACTATGGCTACACCTTC
>-|TRBV15|TRBJ1-4|-
CATSRSYNEKLFF
TGTGCCACCAGCCGCAGTTATAATGAAAAACTGTTTTTT
>-|TRBV12-3/TRBV12-4|TRBJ1-1|-
CASSPSGIGAFF
TGTGCCAGCAGTCCCTCAGGAATAGGAGCTTTCTTT
>TRBD2|TRBV5-4|TRBJ2-1|-
CASSLGGGGASNEQFF
TGTGCCAGCAGCTTGGGCGGCGGGGGGGCATCCAATGAGCAGTTCTTC
>-|TRBV7-8|TRBJ2-1|-
CASSSHPRGSSYNEQFF
TGTGCCAGCAGCTCCCACCCTCGGGGGAGCTCCTACAATGAGCAGTTCTTC
>-|TRBV28|TRBJ2-1|-
CASSLGGGGPYNEQFF
TGTGCCAGCAGTTTAGGGGGCGGGGGCCCCTACAATGAGCAGTTCTTC
>TRBD1|TRBV6-5|TRBJ2-7|-
CASSDSGGVFEQYF
TGTGCCAGCAGTGACTCAGGGGGAGTCTTCGAGCAGTACTTC
>TRBD1|TRBV5-1|TRBJ1-1|once
CASSQDRHTEAFF
TGCGCCAGCAGCCAGGACAGGCACACTGAAGCTTTCTTT
>TRBD1|TRBV18|TRBJ1-6|-
CASSDRQGGSPLHF
TGTGCCAGCTCAGACCGACAGGGAGGCTCACCCCTCCACTTT